Listed below are T cell receptor beta chains from one sample, sequenced in a study of metastatic and nonmetastatic thyroid tumors. TCRdb re-processed the PCR reads through MiXCR. The table includes around 30,000 clones, approximately 13% detected once. The sequenced material came from blood. The receptors shown here come from a female donor with papillary thyroid cancer or a benign thyroid nodule (not recorded which). Some clones in this sample may be carry-over from other donors' samples. CDR3s include the opening cysteine and the closing phenylalanine or tryptophan. A D gene is named only where the DNA matches it firmly. Clone size appears in some rows only: once, few, many, or a class for an expanded clone.

v_call	d_call	j_call	clone_size	cdr3_aa	cdr3_nt
TRBV27	.	TRBJ2-7	few	CASSLGRTSRGYEQYF	TGTGCCAGCAGTTTGGGCCGGACCTCTCGGGGTTACGAGCAGTACTTC
TRBV27	TRBD1	TRBJ2-2	few	CASSRDRDTGELFF	TGTGCCAGCAGTCGGGACAGGGACACCGGGGAGCTGTTTTTT
TRBV12-3/TRBV12-4	TRBD2	TRBJ2-3	many	CASSLTSGSADTQYF	TGTGCCAGCAGTTTAACTAGCGGGAGTGCAGATACGCAGTATTTT
TRBV20-1	TRBD2	TRBJ2-1	.	CTPRGGGAHYNEQFF	TGCACCCCCCGGGGGGGGGGAGCACACTACAATGAGCAGTTCTTC
TRBV7-8	TRBD1	TRBJ1-2	medium-sized	CASSLYRTGENYGYTF	TGTGCCAGCAGCTTATACAGGACAGGGGAAAACTATGGCTACACCTTC
TRBV7-3	.	TRBJ1-1	many	CASRQGVNTEAFF	TGTGCCAGCAGACAGGGAGTGAACACTGAAGCTTTCTTT
TRBV12-3/TRBV12-4	.	TRBJ1-3	many	CASSRGTSGNTIYF	TGTGCCAGCAGCCGGGGGACCTCTGGAAACACCATATATTTT
TRBV7-8	.	TRBJ2-7	many	CASSRRDPASTHEQYF	TGTGCCAGCAGCCGAAGGGACCCGGCGAGTACCCACGAGCAGTACTTC
TRBV19	.	TRBJ1-2	many	CASSTGINYGYTF	TGTGCCAGTAGTACCGGGATTAACTATGGCTACACCTTC
TRBV9	.	TRBJ2-3	many	CASSVEGEGGTQYF	TGTGCCAGCAGCGTAGAGGGCGAAGGAGGAACGCAGTATTTT
TRBV6-5	.	TRBJ2-4	many	CASSYSGRGNIQYF	TGTGCCAGCAGTTACTCCGGGCGGGGAAACATTCAGTACTTC
TRBV4-3	.	TRBJ2-1	many	CASSQEGGVYNEQFF	TGCGCCAGCAGCCAAGAAGGCGGGGTCTACAATGAGCAGTTCTTC
TRBV27	.	TRBJ2-3	.	CASSLRLAYGDTQYF	TGTGCCAGCAGTTTAAGGCTAGCGTATGGAGATACGCAGTATTTT
TRBV25-1	TRBD2	TRBJ2-1	many	CASQAGTSGWDEQFF	TGTGCCAGCCAAGCCGGGACTAGCGGGTGGGATGAGCAGTTCTTC
TRBV2	TRBD1	TRBJ2-1	many	CASSEAFGQGLNEQFF	TGTGCCAGCAGTGAAGCATTCGGACAGGGGCTAAATGAGCAGTTCTTC
TRBV28	TRBD2	TRBJ2-2	.	CASGGVNTGELFF	TGTGCCTCGGGGGGTGTAAACACCGGGGAGCTGTTTTTT
TRBV20-1	TRBD2	TRBJ2-7	medium-sized	CSARAGTSGRGEQYF	TGCAGTGCTAGAGCTGGGACTAGCGGGAGGGGGGAGCAGTACTTC
TRBV20-1	TRBD2	TRBJ2-3	many	CSARRGGSRDTQYF	TGCAGTGCTAGGCGGGGCGGGAGTCGGGATACGCAGTATTTT
TRBV12-3/TRBV12-4	.	TRBJ1-2	many	CASSLASGGSYGYTF	TGTGCCAGCAGTTTAGCAAGCGGGGGGTCCTATGGCTACACCTTC
TRBV5-5	.	TRBJ2-1	many	CASSREAYNEQFF	TGTGCCAGCAGCAGAGAAGCCTACAATGAGCAGTTCTTC
TRBV20-1	.	TRBJ1-2	medium-sized	CSATQRQSYNYGYTF	TGCAGTGCTACCCAACGACAGTCCTATAACTATGGCTACACCTTC
TRBV6-1	TRBD2	TRBJ2-7	many	CASRLQGTSGRYEQYF	TGTGCCAGCCGACTTCAAGGGACTAGCGGGAGGTACGAGCAGTACTTC
TRBV29-1	.	TRBJ2-3	many	CSVLLREFMADTQYF	TGCAGCGTTCTCCTTAGGGAATTTATGGCAGATACGCAGTATTTT
TRBV20-1	TRBD1	TRBJ1-2	few	CSAKKGGGIDGYTF	TGCAGTGCCAAGAAAGGGGGCGGTATCGATGGCTACACCTTC
TRBV5-1	.	TRBJ1-1	many	CASSPGGGGNTEAFF	TGCGCCAGCAGCCCGGGGGGGGGTGGTAACACTGAAGCTTTCTTT
TRBV12-3/TRBV12-4	.	TRBJ1-1	many	CASTPPFGTEAFF	TGTGCCAGCACCCCCCCGTTTGGGACTGAAGCTTTCTTT
TRBV10-2	TRBD2	TRBJ2-1	many	CASSGLTLITGLAFNEQFF	TGCGCCAGCAGTGGACTGACCTTGATTACGGGACTAGCATTCAATGAGCAGTTCTTC
TRBV12-3/TRBV12-4	.	TRBJ1-1	many	CASSPQYGGPTEAFF	TGTGCCAGCAGTCCCCAATATGGGGGGCCGACTGAAGCTTTCTTT
TRBV7-9	.	TRBJ2-5	many	CASSLMSGQETQYF	TGTGCCAGCAGCTTAATGAGTGGCCAAGAGACCCAGTACTTC
TRBV13	.	TRBJ1-1	many	CASSFQGPEAFF	TGTGCCAGCAGCTTTCAGGGGCCTGAAGCTTTCTTT
TRBV6-2/TRBV6-3	.	TRBJ2-1	many	CASSYGRGPYNEQFF	TGTGCCAGCAGTTACGGAAGGGGACCCTACAATGAGCAGTTCTTC
TRBV4-1	.	TRBJ2-1	many	CASSQDRDSYNEQFF	TGCGCCAGCAGCCAAGACAGGGATTCCTACAATGAGCAGTTCTTC